The source of this TCR beta chain is a study of CXCR3-negative and CXCR3-positive naive CD8 T cells (dated by TCRdb to between 2017 and 2020). Notes on the research overall: In total, roughly 150 million TRB reads were obtained, or roughly 1.5 +/- 0.3 million reads per library. Diversity and physicochemical repertoire analyses were performed on approximately 10 donors pooled from two independent experiments. The TRBV-TRBJ cluster analysis covered naive subsets from 5 donors and memory cells from 3 donors. General study outcomes and caveats: CXCR3 expression partially decreased after cryopreservation, so most assays used freshly isolated PBMCs. Both naive subsets had comparably high repertoire diversity, while memory CD8+ T cells had much lower repertoire diversity. TRB CDR3s from CXCR3-positive naive cells showed higher hydrophobicity (lower Kidera factor 4), lower energy, and higher strength and volume indices than CXCR3-negative naive cells. Similar TRBV-TRBJ usage was shown by naive CXCR3-negative and CXCR3-positive cells from the same donor, whereas distinct patterns were shown by memory cells. Surface CD5, linked to self-reactivity in mice, was comparable between naive subsets; TCR interaction strength was therefore also inferred from TRB CDR3 physicochemical properties.

On this clonotype itself: It lacks a known antigen.

Sequencing was carried out with a NextSeq 550. The Human TCR Profiling Kit (MiLaboratory) was used to prepare UMI-labeled 5' RACE TRB cDNA libraries. The full amount of extracted RNA was used for cDNA synthesis, and the full amount of resulting cDNA was used for PCR amplification. Libraries were prepared in parallel with an identical number of PCR cycles. The study's own analysis went as follows. With a requirement of at least two reads per UMI, MIGEC and MiXCR extracted about 50,000 +/- 10,000 unique UMI-labeled TRB cDNA molecules per library. Each library averaged roughly 40,000 +/- 10,000 functional in-frame TRB CDR3 nucleotide clonotypes without stop codons. Diversity metrics, including normalized Shannon-Wiener and Chao1, were computed in VDJtools after downsampling to 5000 UMI-labeled TRB molecules per sample. VDJtools was used to calculate clonotype-size-weighted physicochemical properties of the central five CDR3 residues, namely interaction energy, strength, volume and Kidera factor 4. TCRdb reprocessed the reads, reporting each CDR3 protein sequence once and no DNA. The V and J calls come from TCRdb's annotation, not from the publication. The table of this sample itemizes tens of thousands of distinct CDR3 sequences. The ten largest clones capture 0.42% of the sample.

CDR1 SSHAT and CDR2 FNYEAQ were looked up in the germline V gene (reference sequence). From the cysteine through the phenylalanine, the CDR3 covers 14 amino acids. DNA is not recorded here. Each CD8+ T cell subset was flow-sorted in triplicate, with some 300,000 cells per subset placed directly into RLT lysis buffer. Naive CD8+ T cells were defined stringently as CD45RO-CCR7+CD27+CD95- to exclude memory contaminants. Standard density gradient centrifugation was used to isolate peripheral blood mononuclear cells from buffy coats. A FACSAria III was used to flow-sort naive CXCR3-negative and CXCR3-positive CD8+ T cells. Total RNA was extracted from sorted cells with an RNeasy Mini Kit.

Recombination joined TRBV7-7 with TRBJ2-7; TCRdb proposes TRBD1, but this gene call is untestable without DNA. Sequenced input: naive CXCR3- CD8+ T cells from blood. Per the publication, the cell subset or site label means: CD45RO-CCR7+CD27+CD95- naive CD8+ T cells lacking CXCR3 (TNR3-). The TCR comes from a human donor in good health. Some clones in this sample may be carry-over from other donors' samples. CDR3 reads: CASSLGRGEYEQYF.